The 7 T cell receptor beta chains given below trace back to one sample, sequenced in a study of shared clonotypes between healthy human individuals. Assay used: immunoSEQ multiplex PCR; TCRdb lists only in-frame clones, some missing. The profile covers around 1.6 million clones, with 95% to 99% appearing a single time and about 0.45% taken by the ten largest. Sequenced sample: naive CD4+ T cells sorted from blood. Subset described: CD45RA+ positively selected. The receptors here all came from a man between 25 and 39 years old in good health.

The gene calls are TRBV11-3 and TRBJ2-1, with 8 bases identical to TRBD2. The germline CDR1 and CDR2 sequences are SGHNT and YENEEA. This CDR3 has 18 residues. J gave up 6 bases and V 8 bases, and 21 bases lay outside the gene matches. The DNA of the CDR3 is TGTGCCAGCTCCCCAAGGGGAGTTGGGACTAGTGGCTCCAATGAGCAGTTCTTC. Protein sequence: CASSPRGVGTSGSNEQFF.

In this sample, this clone turned up once. In the same sample, other DNA sequences code for this CDR3. The J gene is TRBJ2-5, the V gene TRBV2; D is tentatively TRBD1 or TRBD2 (5 bases each). CDR3 length equals 14 residues. Trimming cost V 6 bases and J 0 bases, with 11 bases left between them. Germline CDR1 reads SNHLY; CDR2 reads FYNNEI. Written as DNA, the CDR3 is TGTGCCAGCAGGGGTGGGACGTACCAAGAGACCCAGTACTTC. Protein sequence: CASRGGTYQETQYF.

The rearrangement links TRBV9 to TRBJ1-5; D possibly corresponds to TRBD1 (5 bases). Trimming stripped 4 bases from V and 4 bases from J, with 12 bases between. The germline CDR1 and CDR2 sequences are SGDLS and YYNGEE. The CDR3 loop spans 14 amino acids. The CDR3 nucleotides read TGTGCCAGCAGCCCTACAGGAATGAATCAGCCCCAGCATTTT. This translates into CASSPTGMNQPQHF.

The J gene is TRBJ2-2, the V gene TRBV14; the match to TRBD2 covers 7 bases. The CDR3 has 14 residues. V trimming: 9 bases; J trimming: 7 bases; junction bases outside the gene matches: 11. Looked up from germline, CDR1 is SGHDN and CDR2 is FVKESK. CDR3 in amino acids: CASKAGIHVGELFF. CDR3 sequence (DNA): TGTGCCAGTAAAGCGGGGATCCATGTCGGGGAGCTGTTTTTT.

The chain is built from TRBV6-5 and TRBJ2-2; 7 bases are shared with TRBD1. Germline V gene sequence: CDR1 MNHEY, CDR2 SVGAGI. The CDR3 extends over 15 amino acids. V gave up 6 bases and J gave up 6 bases; unmatched junction bases: 10. This CDR3 is CASRAQGVSAGELFF. The CDR3 DNA sequence: TGTGCCAGCAGGGCGCAGGGGGTTTCGGCCGGGGAGCTGTTTTTT.

The V and J genes are TRBV21-1 and TRBJ2-5. TRBV21-1 is tagged as a pseudogene. The CDR3 is 13 residues long. The CDR3 nucleotides read TGTGCCAGCATCGAGTTAGGGTCCAAGACCCAGTACTTC. Translated, it gives CASIELGSKTQYF.

The chain employs TRBV6-1 and TRBJ1-4, with TRBD1 as a possible D gene (6 bases). The CDR3 is made up of 18 amino acids. Germline CDR1 and CDR2: MNHNS and SASEGT. The V and J ends lost 2 bases and 7 bases respectively, with 23 bases between them. CDR3 region: CASSETYSGGLLGEKLFF. The DNA of the CDR3 is TGTGCCAGCAGTGAAACCTACTCGGGGGGGCTTCTTGGTGAAAAACTGTTTTTT.